Below are 19 T cell receptor beta chains sequenced from a single sample in a study of shared T cell receptors in the human thymus. Profiled with immunoSEQ multiplex PCR; TCRdb holds only in-frame clones, not every one. The sample lists hundreds of thousands of clones; approximately 85% were seen once. These same records also appear under a second study, on human thymus T cells.

The material sequenced was thymocytes. The source of these receptors is a girl less than two years old with a congenital heart defect.

The chain recombines TRBV5-1 with TRBJ2-3, with 10 bases that match TRBD2. Trimming at V came to 2 bases and at J to 4 bases, leaving 7 bases not matched to a gene. This CDR3 spans 16 amino acids. Germline lookup yields CDR1 SGHRS and CDR2 YFSETQ. The CDR3 coding sequence is TGCGCCAGCAGCTTCCCCCTAGCGGGGGAATCAGATACGCAGTATTTT. The encoded protein is CASSFPLAGESDTQYF.

The genes are TRBV9 and TRBJ2-1; TRBD2 is a possible D gene (5 bases). The CDR3 extends over 18 amino acids. Trimming cost V 2 bases and J 4 bases, with 22 bases left between them. Germline CDR1 reads SGDLS; CDR2 reads YYNGEE. In DNA form, the CDR3 reads TGTGCCAGCAGCGTCCTGGCTACGGCTAGCTTCCCTTACAATGAGCAGTTCTTC. This codes for CASSVLATASFPYNEQFF.

The rearrangement uses TRBV7-2 and TRBJ2-2; the match to TRBD2 covers 13 bases. The CDR3 consists of 19 residues. Germline V gene sequence: CDR1 SGHTA, CDR2 FQGNSA. With 3 bases clipped from V and 1 base from J, the junction kept 8 bases outside the gene matches. The CDR3 protein is CASSFTSGGALGNTGELFF. For the CDR3, the DNA is TGTGCCAGCAGCTTCACTAGCGGGGGGGCCCTAGGGAACACCGGGGAGCTGTTTTTT.

This sequence joins TRBV5-1 and TRBJ1-2; D unclear. The germline V gene encodes CDR1 SGHRS and CDR2 YFSETQ. This CDR3 region has 14 residues. Trimming removed 4 bases from V and 8 bases from J, with 18 bases in between. Here the CDR3 reads CASSTHPRSRGYTF. CDR3 sequence (DNA): TGCGCCAGCAGCACCCATCCCCGGTCCAGGGGCTACACCTTC.

The table lists this clone with a few counts. The chain recombines TRBV18 with TRBJ1-4; 7 nucleotides agree with TRBD1. Per germline, CDR1 KGHSH and CDR2 LQKENI. Trimming cost V 2 bases and J 6 bases; bases outside gene matches: 6. The CDR3 sequence is 15 residues long. The CDR3 spells CASSPGDSDYEKLFF. For the CDR3, the DNA is TGTGCCAGCTCACCAGGGGACAGTGATTATGAAAAACTGTTTTTT.

This rearrangement joins TRBV4-1 to TRBJ1-4; a possible D gene is TRBD1 (6 bases). Germline CDR1 and CDR2: MGHRA and YSYEKL. V lost 1 base to trimming and J lost 5 bases, with 11 bases between them. CDR3 length: 15 amino acids. CDR3 sequence reads: CASSQVGQENEKLFF. CDR3 in DNA: TGCGCCAGCAGCCAAGTGGGACAAGAAAATGAAAAACTGTTTTTT.

This clone was found once. This chain connects TRBV2 to TRBJ1-6; 7 nucleotides line up with TRBD1. Germline V gene lookup returns CDR1 SNHLY and CDR2 FYNNEI. V gave up 2 bases and J gave up 6 bases; unmatched junction bases: 7. The CDR3 is made up of 16 amino acids. CDR3 sequence (DNA): TGTGCCAGCAGTGAAAGGCGGTCAGGGGGTAATTCACCCCTCCACTTT. It is translated as CASSERRSGGNSPLHF. The complete variable domain, with remaining parts taken from reference TRBV2 and TRBJ1-6, reads EPEVTQTPSHQVTQMGQEVILRCVPISNHLYFYWYRQILGQKVEFLVSFYNNEISEKSEIFDDQFSVERPDGSNFTLKIRSTKLEDSAMYFCASSERRSGGNSPLHFGNGTRLTVT.

The V call is TRBV11-2, the J call TRBJ1-1; no reliable D call. V shed 1 base and J shed 0 bases, with 12 bases lying between them. This CDR3 contains 16 residues. From germline, CDR1 is SGHAT and CDR2 FQNNGV. CDR3 loop: CASSLGGSRVNTEAFF. The CDR3 bases are TGTGCCAGCAGCTTAGGCGGGTCCAGAGTGAACACTGAAGCTTTCTTT.

The chain joins TRBV29-1 to TRBJ1-2, with D perhaps matching TRBD1 (6 bases). This CDR3 spans 12 amino acids. V lost 7 bases to trimming and J lost 4 bases, with 13 bases between them. The germline V gene has CDR1 SQVTM and CDR2 ANQGSEA. DNA of the CDR3: TGCAGCGCCGAGACAGGCTCCTATGGCTACACCTTC. Translation: CSAETGSYGYTF. Supplemented by reference TRBV29-1 and TRBJ1-2, the full variable domain reads SAVISQKPSRDICQRGTSLTIQCQVDSQVTMMFWYRQQPGQSLTLIATANQGSEATYESGFVIDKFPISRPNLTFSTLTVSNMSPEDSSIYLCSAETGSYGYTFGSGTRLTVV.

This clone has more than one count but fewer than ten. The chain has TRBV4-1 and TRBJ1-1; 7 positions agree with TRBD1. Germline CDR1 and CDR2: MGHRA and YSYEKL. The CDR3 sequence is 15 residues long. V trimming: 1 base; J trimming: 4 bases; junction bases outside the gene matches: 6. DNA for the CDR3: TGCGCCAGCAGCCAAGCAAACAGGGGAAGCACTGAAGCTTTCTTT. Protein sequence: CASSQANRGSTEAFF.

This clone was seen once. This chain connects TRBV27 to TRBJ2-6; 7 bases align to TRBD1. CDR3 length equals 21 residues. V gave up 1 base and J gave up 3 bases; unmatched junction bases: 18. Germline V gene lookup returns CDR1 MNHEY and CDR2 SMNVEV (reference sequence). CDR3 coding DNA: TGTGCCAGCAGTTTATATGTCTCGAGGGCCCCAGGGGGAGATGGGGCCAACGTCCTGACTTTC. Protein product: CASSLYVSRAPGGDGANVLTF.

The chain combines TRBV7-2 with TRBJ2-1; perhaps TRBD1 as D (6 bases). The CDR3 spans 19 residues. V was trimmed by 6 bases and J by 7 bases, leaving 31 bases between them. Germline V gene lookup returns CDR1 SGHTA and CDR2 FQGNSA. This CDR3 is CASRNWGRPLLGTQNEQFF. CDR3 in DNA: TGTGCCAGCAGGAATTGGGGGAGACCCCTATTAGGGACACAGAATGAGCAGTTCTTC.

The V gene is TRBV13, the J gene TRBJ2-7; TRBD2 matches at 7 bases. CDR1 and CDR2 (germline): PRHDT, FYEKMQ (reference sequence). This CDR3 region has 16 residues. V lost 4 bases, J lost 3 bases, and 12 bases stayed unmatched. The CDR3: CASSSSGGGIGYEQYF. CDR3 DNA: TGTGCCAGCAGCTCCTCGGGGGGAGGAATTGGCTACGAGCAGTACTTC.

This clone occurred once. The J gene is TRBJ1-2, the V gene TRBV10-3; possibly TRBD1 for D (6 bases). This CDR3 is 13 amino acids long. Germline assignment: CDR1 ENHRY and CDR2 SYGVKD. The V and J ends lost 5 bases and 4 bases respectively, with 11 bases between them. The CDR3 DNA follows: TGTGCCATCAGTCAGGGGAGTGCCTATGGCTACACCTTC. This translates into CAISQGSAYGYTF.

This rearrangement joins TRBV15 to TRBJ1-2, with D perhaps TRBD1 (6 bases). CDR1 and CDR2 from the germline V gene are LNHNV and YYDKDF (reference sequence). The CDR3 sequence is 15 residues long. The V end lost 0 bases, the J end lost 8 bases, and 16 bases lay between the germline ends. The CDR3 DNA reads TGTGCCACCAGCAGAGATTTTTCGGGGGGGCGAGGCTACACCTTC. Residues: CATSRDFSGGRGYTF.

V usage is TRBV27 and J usage is TRBJ2-7; maybe TRBD2 (6 bases). V shed 1 base and J shed 2 bases, with 18 bases lying between them. The V gene's germline CDR1 is MNHEY and CDR2 SMNVEV (reference sequence). The CDR3 contains 17 residues. The CDR3 DNA is TGTGCCAGCAGTTTATTCATGTCGGGAGCCCGGGCCTACGAGCAGTACTTC. Translating it yields CASSLFMSGARAYEQYF.

CDR3 sequence reads: CASSHPGQINTEAFF. Here the CDR3 DNA reads TGTGCCAGCAGTCACCCGGGACAGATTAACACTGAAGCTTTCTTT. The rearrangement joins TRBV27 to TRBJ1-1; 7 nucleotides align to TRBD1. This CDR3 contains 15 residues. Per the germline V gene, CDR1 is MNHEY and CDR2 is SMNVEV (reference sequence). V lost 5 bases to trimming and J lost 2 bases; unmatched junction nucleotides: 8.

The chain combines TRBV7-8 with TRBJ2-3, with 11 bases aligning to TRBD2. CDR1 SGHVS and CDR2 FQNEAQ come from the germline V gene. The CDR3 has 15 amino acids. J lost 7 bases, V lost 5 bases, and 8 bases had no gene match. CDR3 DNA sequence: TGTGCCAGCAGCGAAGGCGGGACTAGCGGTAATACGCAGTATTTT. It translates to CASSEGGTSGNTQYF.

The chain is built from TRBV6-1 and TRBJ1-2; 11 nucleotides match TRBD1. CDR1 is MNHNS, CDR2 SASEGT, per germline. The CDR3 has 14 residues. Trimming cost V 3 bases and J 7 bases; bases outside gene matches: 4. The CDR3 DNA follows: TGTGCCAGCAGTGACCCCGGGACAGGGGGTGGCTACACCTTC. This codes for CASSDPGTGGGYTF.